This TCR beta chain is drawn from a study of blood T cell repertoires in COVID-19. Study information: Specimens from acute and convalescent COVID-19 originated in the United States, Italy and Spain. The cDNA or gDNA used as material had been derived from T cells, B-cell-depleted T cells, or PBMCs.

This CDR3 is built from 13 residues. V was shortened by 7 bases and J by 8 bases, with 17 bases between the two germline ends. The germline CDR1 and CDR2 sequences are MNHEY and SVGAGI. Per the authors' pipeline: Estimated nucleated cell counts came from reference gene primer amplification. Assay used: immunoSEQ multiplex PCR; TCRdb lists only in-frame clones, some missing. V, J and clone size are those of that table, while D and trimming were read from the DNA. This table holds about 190,000 clones, 88% found once. Sequenced sample: peripheral blood. V and J are TRBV6-5 and TRBJ1-2; D may be TRBD1 (5 bases). The clonotype comes from a human donor in a cohort sampled during active COVID-19. The CDR3 region is CASIPPGGVGYTF. The CDR3 DNA sequence: TGTGCCAGCATCCCTCCTGGGGGGGTCGGCTACACCTTC.